These 11 T cell receptor beta chains originate from one sample sequenced in a study of T cell clones after liver transplantation. Profiled with immunoSEQ multiplex PCR; TCRdb holds only in-frame clones, not every one. The sample lists roughly 70,000 clones; more than 90% were seen once. Specimen: CD4+ T cells from blood, collected before liver transplant. These receptors came from a human donor who received a liver transplant.

The chain carries TRBV9 and TRBJ1-5, with a tentative D call TRBD1 (6 bases). The CDR3 contains 13 residues. The V and J ends lost 3 bases and 5 bases respectively, with 9 bases between them. The germline V gene encodes CDR1 SGDLS and CDR2 YYNGEE. Written as DNA, the CDR3 is TGTGCCAGCAGCGGGGGGCTTGATCAGCCCCAGCATTTT. Its translation: CASSGGLDQPQHF. Full variable domain (outside the CDR3, taken from reference TRBV9 and TRBJ1-5): DSGVTQTPKHLITATGQRVTLRCSPRSGDLSVYWYQQSLDQGLQFLIQYYNGEERAKGNILERFSAQQFPDLHSELNLSSLELGDSALYFCASSGGLDQPQHFGDGTRLSIL.

CDR3 region: CASSDRPNTEAFF. The CDR3 DNA is TGTGCCAGTAGTGATCGACCGAACACTGAAGCTTTCTTT. The chain joins TRBV19 to TRBJ1-1; D gene unclear. The CDR3 has 13 amino acids. V lost 5 bases, J lost 1 base, and 8 bases lay in between. The germline gives CDR1 LNHDA, CDR2 SQIVND (reference sequence).

This clone came up a few times. The chain has TRBV14 and TRBJ2-6; D is perhaps TRBD1 (6 bases). The V gene lost 0 bases and the J gene lost 2 bases, with 14 bases spanning the gap. This CDR3 has 18 residues. From germline, CDR1 is SGHDN and CDR2 FVKESK. CDR3 nucleotides: TGTGCCAGCAGCCAAGAGGGCAGGGGAGAGGCTGGGGCCAACGTCCTGACTTTC. It yields the protein CASSQEGRGEAGANVLTF.

The chain employs TRBV12-5 and TRBJ2-7; TRBD2 matches at 8 bases. With V trimmed by 1 base and J by 4 bases, 9 bases remained unmatched. This CDR3 has 16 residues. Germline V CDR1 and CDR2: LGHNT, FRNRAP. CDR3 DNA sequence: TGTGCTAGTGGTTTGGCCCCGGGAGGGGGACGATACGAGCAGTACTTC. It specifies CASGLAPGGGRYEQYF.

The V gene is TRBV28, the J gene TRBJ2-3; the D gene could be TRBD1 or TRBD2 (5 bases each). The V and J ends lost 7 bases and 2 bases respectively, with 13 bases between them. The CDR3 runs to 14 residues. Germline-derived CDR1 and CDR2 are MDHEN and SYDVKM. CDR3 sequence (DNA): TGTGCCAGCACCGGGACCCAGATCACAGATACGCAGTATTTT. The encoded protein is CASTGTQITDTQYF. The entire variable domain, with the rest obtained from reference TRBV28 and TRBJ2-3, is as follows: DVKVTQSSRYLVKRTGEKVFLECVQDMDHENMFWYRQDPGLGLRLIYFSYDVKMKEKGDIPEGYSVSREKKERFSLILESASTNQTSMYLCASTGTQITDTQYFGPGTRLTVL.

This chain's CDR3 is CASRDKQGGTEAFF. CDR3 bases: TGTGCCAGCAGGGATAAACAGGGTGGCACTGAAGCTTTCTTT. The rearrangement joins TRBV6-4 to TRBJ1-1, with D possibly TRBD1 on 6 matching bases. Trimming took 6 bases from V and 4 from J, leaving 15 bases between them. CDR3 length: 14 residues. Germline CDR1 is MRHNA and CDR2 is SNTAGT.

J is TRBJ2-7 and V is TRBV27; D is possibly TRBD2 (5 bases). The CDR3 consists of 15 residues. Germline V gene sequence: CDR1 MNHEY, CDR2 SMNVEV (reference sequence). The V and J ends lost 3 bases and 0 bases respectively, with 12 bases between them. CDR3: CASSLDSGRSYEQYF. The CDR3 nucleotides are TGTGCCAGCAGTTTGGACTCCGGCCGCTCCTACGAGCAGTACTTC.

The rearrangement joins TRBV6-1 to TRBJ1-6; D not certain. Per the germline V gene, CDR1 is MNHNS and CDR2 is SASEGT. The germline V and J ends were trimmed by 7 bases and 10 bases, with 14 bases remaining between them. This CDR3 spans 13 amino acids. The CDR3 nucleotides read TGTGCCAGCACGGGTTACCTGGGGTCACCCCTCCACTTT. Its translation is CASTGYLGSPLHF.

The chain employs TRBV6-1 and TRBJ2-6, with 9 bases identical to TRBD1. With 4 bases clipped from V and 1 base from J, the junction kept 11 bases outside the gene matches. This CDR3 is 19 amino acids long. Germline V lookup: CDR1 MNHNS, CDR2 SASEGT. CDR3 protein: CASSARGGTGISGANVLTF. CDR3 nucleotide sequence: TGTGCCAGCAGTGCTCGGGGCGGGACAGGGATTTCTGGGGCCAACGTCCTGACTTTC.

This clone was counted between two and nine times. The chain carries TRBV7-2 and TRBJ2-7, with no clear D. This CDR3 has 15 amino acids. Trimming removed 1 base from V and 9 bases from J, with 19 bases in between. The germline V gene has CDR1 SGHTA and CDR2 FQGNSA. CDR3 amino acids: CASSLGLGTTDGQYF. In DNA form, the CDR3 reads TGTGCCAGCAGCTTAGGGCTGGGAACTACCGATGGGCAGTACTTC.

In its sample, this clone was seen once. This chain uses TRBV15 with TRBJ1-4; perhaps TRBD1 as D (6 bases). The V end was cut by 0 bases, the J end by 7 bases, with 15 bases between. Germline CDR1 LNHNV, CDR2 YYDKDF (reference sequence). The CDR3 has 16 residues. Here the CDR3 reads CATSRDRGGLGEKLFF. In DNA, the CDR3 is TGTGCCACCAGCAGAGATAGGGGGGGACTTGGTGAAAAACTGTTTTTT. Full variable domain (rest looked up from reference TRBV15 and TRBJ1-4): DAMVIQNPRYQVTQFGKPVTLSCSQTLNHNVMYWYQQKSSQAPKLLFHYYDKDFNNEADTPDNFQSRRPNTSFCFLDIRSPGLGDTAMYLCATSRDRGGLGEKLFFGSGTQLSVL.